Sequencing of this TCR beta chain was carried out in a study of blood T cell repertoires in COVID-19. Original analysis: Amplification from reference gene primers served as the basis for estimated nucleated cell counts. Clones were read by immunoSEQ multiplex PCR, and TCRdb kept only the in-frame ones, dropping some. The V and J calls and clone size were taken over from that table, and D and trimming were inferred from the DNA. This sample has about 270,000 clones, with around 86% found just once. This clone was counted at least ten times. The TCR comes from a human donor in a cohort sampled during active COVID-19. Sequenced material: peripheral blood.

CDR3 coding DNA: TGTGCCAGCAAATCTTTTGACGAGCAGTACTTC. Translation gives CASKSFDEQYF. The chain couples TRBV2 to TRBJ2-7, with D unclear. Germline CDR1 reads SNHLY; CDR2 reads FYNNEI. The germline V and J ends were trimmed by 7 bases and 5 bases, with 9 bases remaining between them. This CDR3 contains 11 residues.